The 29 T cell receptor beta chains presented below share a single source sample, sequenced in a study of shared clonotypes between healthy human individuals. Only CD45RO-negative cells positively selected for CCR7 counted as naive CD8 cells, so terminally differentiated effector memory CD45RA+ cells were excluded. Sequenced by immunoSEQ multiplex PCR; TCRdb stores in-frame clones only, minus some. The sample carries millions of clones, over 85% recorded once. The sample taken for sequencing was naive CD8+ T cells sorted from blood. The receptor source for this set is a man between 18 and 29 years old in good health.

This chain joins TRBV2 and TRBJ1-6; D call uncertain. This CDR3 comprises 15 residues. Germline V gene lookup returns CDR1 SNHLY and CDR2 FYNNEI. Trimming removed 5 bases from V and 0 bases from J, with 8 bases in between. DNA of the CDR3: TGTGCCAGCAGTAGAGAGAGCTCCTATAATTCACCCCTCCACTTT. Its protein is CASSRESSYNSPLHF.

The V gene is TRBV6-1, the J gene TRBJ2-7; 7 bases fit TRBD1. Germline V lookup: CDR1 MNHNS, CDR2 SASEGT. The junction had 3 bases not matched to a gene; V was cut back by 1 base and J by 0 bases. The CDR3 length is 15 residues. The CDR3 nucleotides read TGTGCCAGCAGTGAAGTAAGGGACAGCTCCTACGAGCAGTACTTC. Translated: CASSEVRDSSYEQYF.

The rearrangement links TRBV2 to TRBJ2-7; no definite D call. Germline V gene data show CDR1 as SNHLY and CDR2 as FYNNEI. The V end was cut by 6 bases, the J end by 1 base, with 16 bases between. CDR3 length equals 15 residues. CDR3 sequence reads: CASSPRSLPSYEQYF. In DNA form, the CDR3 reads TGTGCCAGCAGCCCAAGGTCCTTACCTTCCTACGAGCAGTACTTC.

V usage is TRBV4-1 and J usage is TRBJ2-3; 12 positions agree with TRBD2. Unmatched junction bases numbered 4, after V lost 3 bases and J lost 0 bases. This CDR3 has 17 amino acids. Germline CDR1 MGHRA, CDR2 YSYEKL. The CDR3 protein is CASSHRLAGASTDTQYF. For the CDR3, the DNA is TGCGCCAGCAGCCACAGACTAGCGGGGGCGAGCACAGATACGCAGTATTTT.

This chain joins TRBV18 and TRBJ2-7; TRBD2 matches 14 bases. CDR1 is KGHSH, CDR2 LQKENI, per germline. The CDR3 covers 17 residues. Trimming cost V 2 bases and J 5 bases; bases outside gene matches: 8. This chain's CDR3 is CASSPSFGTSGSDEQYF. CDR3 coding DNA: TGTGCCAGCTCACCATCTTTTGGGACTAGCGGGAGCGACGAGCAGTACTTC.

The chain has TRBV30 and TRBJ1-3; D perhaps matches TRBD1 (5 bases). The germline V gene encodes CDR1 GTSNPN and CDR2 SVGIG (reference sequence). CDR3 length: 17 amino acids. V shed 0 bases and J shed 0 bases, with 15 bases lying between them. The CDR3 protein is CAWSVPLPGHSGNTIYF. The CDR3 DNA reads TGTGCCTGGAGTGTACCCCTCCCAGGGCACTCTGGAAACACCATATATTTT.

The genes are TRBV10-3 and TRBJ2-2; 9 nucleotides agree with TRBD2. The ends lost 7 bases at V and 4 bases at J; junction bases unmatched: 10. The CDR3 is 16 amino acids. Germline V lookup: CDR1 ENHRY, CDR2 SYGVKD. The CDR3 sequence: CAITSGLAGLTGELFF. CDR3 coding DNA: TGTGCCATCACCTCAGGCCTAGCGGGGCTCACCGGGGAGCTGTTTTTT.

The rearrangement links TRBV7-6 to TRBJ1-6; 8 nucleotides agree with TRBD1. The V gene's germline CDR1 is SGHVS and CDR2 FNYEAQ. The CDR3 consists of 15 residues. The V segment lost 4 bases and the J segment 10 bases; nucleotides outside the gene matches: 9. In nucleotides, the CDR3 is TGTGCCAGCAGCTCCACAGGGGGGAAGGGGTCACCCCTCCACTTT. Its protein is CASSSTGGKGSPLHF.

The V gene is TRBV19, the J gene TRBJ1-6; no reliable D call. Germline lookup yields CDR1 LNHDA and CDR2 SQIVND (reference sequence). The germline V and J ends were trimmed by 3 bases and 2 bases, with 11 bases remaining between them. CDR3 length equals 16 residues. CDR3 sequence reads: CASSIMVPAYNSPLHF. In nucleotides, the CDR3 is TGTGCCAGTAGTATCATGGTACCAGCCTATAATTCACCCCTCCACTTT.

V and J are TRBV2 and TRBJ1-1, with TRBD1 matching 7 bases. Germline assignment: CDR1 SNHLY and CDR2 FYNNEI. V lost 2 bases, J lost 0 bases, and 3 bases stayed unmatched. The CDR3 extends over 15 amino acids. CDR3: CASSERDRVNTEAFF. CDR3 coding DNA: TGTGCCAGCAGTGAAAGGGACAGAGTGAACACTGAAGCTTTCTTT. The full variable domain, its missing parts supplied by reference TRBV2 and TRBJ1-1, is EPEVTQTPSHQVTQMGQEVILRCVPISNHLYFYWYRQILGQKVEFLVSFYNNEISEKSEIFDDQFSVERPDGSNFTLKIRSTKLEDSAMYFCASSERDRVNTEAFFGQGTRLTVV.

The chain is built from TRBV13 and TRBJ2-5, with 9 bases fitting TRBD2. CDR1 and CDR2 (germline): PRHDT, FYEKMQ (reference sequence). Unmatched junction bases numbered 9, after V lost 5 bases and J lost 5 bases. The CDR3 is 15 amino acids. CDR3: CASSTRSGSEETQYF. The CDR3, as DNA: TGTGCCAGCAGCACCCGTAGCGGGAGCGAGGAGACCCAGTACTTC.

This CDR3 reads CASSLVGVGETQYF. DNA for the CDR3: TGTGCCAGCAGCTTAGTCGGGGTGGGGGAGACCCAGTACTTC. The chain joins TRBV7-8 to TRBJ2-5; possible D gene TRBD2, 5 bases. The CDR3 length is 14 residues. In germline, CDR1 is SGHVS, CDR2 FQNEAQ. V dropped 1 base and J dropped 5 bases, with 11 bases sitting between them.

This chain's CDR3 is CASTRQETQYF. The CDR3, as DNA: TGTGCCAGCACCCGGCAAGAGACCCAGTACTTC. The J gene is TRBJ2-5, the V gene TRBV2; D gene ambiguous. In germline, CDR1 is SNHLY, CDR2 FYNNEI. This CDR3 contains 11 residues. Deletions cut 7 bases from V and 2 bases from J, with 5 bases between.

The chain joins TRBV4-1 to TRBJ2-7; 14 positions match TRBD2. Germline CDR1 MGHRA, CDR2 YSYEKL. The CDR3 runs 16 residues. V was pared by 1 base and J by 7 bases, with 6 bases of the junction left unmatched. The CDR3: CASSQGLAGGRLEQYF. The CDR3 DNA reads TGCGCCAGCAGCCAAGGACTAGCGGGGGGGCGTCTGGAGCAGTACTTC.

The chain combines TRBV25-1 with TRBJ2-4; D call uncertain. V dropped 6 bases and J dropped 8 bases, with 14 bases sitting between them. CDR1 is MGHDK, CDR2 SYGVNS, per germline. The CDR3 runs 13 residues. The CDR3 loop reads CASRGIKGHIQYF. The CDR3 DNA sequence: TGTGCCAGCAGAGGGATCAAGGGCCACATTCAGTACTTC.

This sequence joins TRBV2 and TRBJ2-2; D ambiguous. Germline CDR1 SNHLY, CDR2 FYNNEI. There are 14 residues in the CDR3. The V end was cut by 9 bases, the J end by 2 bases, with 13 bases between. The CDR3 nucleotides are TGTGCCAGGCTTGGGCCAGAAAACACCGGGGAGCTGTTTTTT. It specifies CARLGPENTGELFF.

The chain has TRBV7-9 and TRBJ1-2, with TRBD1 identical over 7 bases. From germline, CDR1 is SEHNR and CDR2 FQNEAQ (reference sequence). V gave up 4 bases and J gave up 6 bases; unmatched junction bases: 2. The CDR3 sequence is 12 residues long. The CDR3 here is CASSSGGHGYTF. The CDR3 bases are TGTGCCAGCAGCTCAGGGGGGCATGGCTACACCTTC.

The chain employs TRBV4-1 and TRBJ2-6; D not certain. Germline lookup yields CDR1 MGHRA and CDR2 YSYEKL. V was shortened by 4 bases and J by 1 base, with 2 bases between the two germline ends. CDR3 length: 13 residues. CDR3 sequence: CASSLSGANVLTF. The DNA for the CDR3 is TGCGCCAGCAGCCTTTCTGGGGCCAACGTCCTGACTTTC.

Here the CDR3 reads CASTDMARYNEQFF. The DNA for the CDR3 is TGCGCCAGCACCGACATGGCCCGCTACAATGAGCAGTTCTTC. The chain combines TRBV10-2 with TRBJ2-1; no reliable D call. Germline-derived CDR1 and CDR2 are WSHSY and SAAADI. V was trimmed by 7 bases and J by 3 bases, leaving 13 bases between them. This CDR3 has 14 amino acids.

The rearrangement joins TRBV4-3 to TRBJ2-7; 7 bases map to TRBD2. The germline gives CDR1 LGHNA, CDR2 YSLEER. This CDR3 comprises 14 residues. V shed 3 bases, J shed 3 bases, and the junction held 5 bases outside the gene matches. The CDR3 here is CASSHQRDGYEQYF. CDR3 nucleotide sequence: TGCGCCAGCAGCCATCAGCGGGACGGCTACGAGCAGTACTTC.

This clone was observed a few times. The genes are TRBV9 and TRBJ1-1; maybe TRBD1 (5 bases). V was shortened by 3 bases and J by 0 bases, with 9 bases between the two germline ends. The CDR3 length is 14 residues. In germline, CDR1 is SGDLS, CDR2 YYNGEE. CDR3 sequence: CASSADNMNTEAFF. The CDR3 DNA reads TGTGCCAGCAGCGCGGACAACATGAACACTGAAGCTTTCTTT. Supplemented by reference TRBV9 and TRBJ1-1, the full variable domain reads DSGVTQTPKHLITATGQRVTLRCSPRSGDLSVYWYQQSLDQGLQFLIQYYNGEERAKGNILERFSAQQFPDLHSELNLSSLELGDSALYFCASSADNMNTEAFFGQGTRLTVV.

The CDR3 DNA reads as TGTGCCAGCAGGGGGACAGGGAACTATGGCTACACCTTC. Residues: CASRGTGNYGYTF. This rearrangement joins TRBV7-9 to TRBJ1-2, with 9 positions matching TRBD1. This CDR3 is built from 13 residues. Germline V CDR1 and CDR2: SEHNR, FQNEAQ (reference sequence). The V and J ends lost 6 bases and 2 bases, in that order; junction bases with no gene match: 1.

With respect to this clone: Other DNA sequences in this specimen translate into the identical CDR3. The chain has TRBV19 and TRBJ1-1; D unresolved. Germline V gene sequence: CDR1 LNHDA, CDR2 SQIVND (reference sequence). There are 11 residues in the CDR3. V lost 9 bases and J 4 bases, leaving 9 bases between the germline ends. This CDR3 reads CASSWGTEAFF. DNA of the CDR3: TGTGCCAGCAGCTGGGGCACTGAAGCTTTCTTT.

Comments on this clone: The same CDR3 is also encoded by other DNA sequences in this sample. The chain carries TRBV2 and TRBJ2-7, with a possible D match to TRBD2 (7 bases). CDR3 size: 12 residues. Germline lookup yields CDR1 SNHLY and CDR2 FYNNEI. V was shortened by 4 bases and J by 6 bases, with 10 bases between the two germline ends. This chain's CDR3 is CASSGEGVEQYF. CDR3 coding DNA: TGTGCCAGCAGTGGGGAGGGGGTCGAGCAGTACTTC.

The chain couples TRBV5-1 to TRBJ1-2; a possible D gene is TRBD1 (5 bases). Per germline, CDR1 SGHRS and CDR2 YFSETQ. This CDR3 spans 15 amino acids. V was pared by 4 bases and J by 0 bases, with 13 bases between. The CDR3 coding sequence is TGCGCCAGCAGCCCCGGGACGCTAGCTAACTATGGCTACACCTTC. Its translation: CASSPGTLANYGYTF.

The rearrangement links TRBV27 to TRBJ1-6; D gene uncertain. CDR3 length: 14 amino acids. Germline assignment: CDR1 MNHEY and CDR2 SMNVEV (reference sequence). V was pared by 2 bases and J by 5 bases, with 7 bases between. CDR3 in DNA: TGTGCCAGCAGTTTAGATGGAGATAATTCACCCCTCCACTTT. Protein sequence: CASSLDGDNSPLHF.

The rearrangement links TRBV27 to TRBJ2-1; no clear D gene. Between the trimmed V and J ends, which lost 5 bases and 4 bases, there was a span of 15 bases. From germline, CDR1 is MNHEY and CDR2 SMNVEV (reference sequence). The CDR3 runs to 15 residues. The CDR3, as DNA: TGTGCCAGCAGTAATGCAGGAGTGGGTTACAATGAGCAGTTCTTC. Its translation is CASSNAGVGYNEQFF.

This clone has just one count. This chain uses TRBV7-8 with TRBJ2-7; TRBD1 aligns across 8 bases. V lost 5 bases, J lost 6 bases, and 9 bases stayed unmatched. Germline CDR1 is SGHVS and CDR2 is FQNEAQ. The CDR3 is made up of 14 amino acids. The CDR3 coding sequence is TGTGCCAGCAGCACCCTCAGACAGGGGTTCGAGCAGTACTTC. Translating it yields CASSTLRQGFEQYF.

This CDR3 is CASSMGLAGEFYEQYF. The CDR3 DNA follows: TGTGCCAGTAGTATGGGACTAGCGGGGGAGTTCTACGAGCAGTACTTC. The chain carries TRBV19 and TRBJ2-7; 14 bases map to TRBD2. The CDR3 runs 16 residues. With V trimmed by 3 bases and J by 3 bases, 4 bases remained unmatched. The germline gives CDR1 LNHDA, CDR2 SQIVND (reference sequence).